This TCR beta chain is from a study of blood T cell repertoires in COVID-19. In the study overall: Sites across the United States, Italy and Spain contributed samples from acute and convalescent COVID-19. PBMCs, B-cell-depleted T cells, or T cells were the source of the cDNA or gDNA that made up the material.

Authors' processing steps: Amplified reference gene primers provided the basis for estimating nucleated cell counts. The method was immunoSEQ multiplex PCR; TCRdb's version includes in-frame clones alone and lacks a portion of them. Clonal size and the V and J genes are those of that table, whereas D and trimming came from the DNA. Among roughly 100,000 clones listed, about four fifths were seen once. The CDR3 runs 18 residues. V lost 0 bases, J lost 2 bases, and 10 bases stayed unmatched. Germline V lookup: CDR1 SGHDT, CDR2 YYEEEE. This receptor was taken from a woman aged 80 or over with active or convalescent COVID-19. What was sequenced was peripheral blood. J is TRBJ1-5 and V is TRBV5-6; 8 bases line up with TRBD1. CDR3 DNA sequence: TGTGCCAGCAGCTTGGGGCTTTCGACAGGGGTAGGCAATCAGCCCCAGCATTTT. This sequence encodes CASSLGLSTGVGNQPQHF.